These 13 T cell receptor beta chains share one sample of origin, sequenced in a study of blood T cells in healthy people across ages. Combining a sample-barcoded 5' primer with a J-beta primer mix, a second PCR ran for about 6 to 11 cycles. Via MiXCR, TCRdb re-called the 5' RACE reads, giving one row per CDR3 protein. The sample has about 1.6 million distinct CDR3 sequences; about 31% are singletons. The sequencing sample was made of blood. The receptors derive from a woman aged 25 to 39 in good health.

The V and J genes are TRBV28 and TRBJ1-6; D is uncertain. The CDR3 is made up of 14 amino acids. Trimming took 1 base from V and 8 from J, leaving 9 bases between them. Germline V gene sequence: CDR1 MDHEN, CDR2 SYDVKM. In DNA, the CDR3 is TGTGCCAGCAGTTTATTCGGGCGTTATTCACCCCTCCACTTT. Translation gives CASSLFGRYSPLHF.

This clonotype was recorded many times. The V call is TRBV9, the J call TRBJ2-7, with D maybe TRBD2 (7 bases). Per the germline V gene, CDR1 is SGDLS and CDR2 is YYNGEE. The CDR3 is 16 amino acids. Trimming took off 0 bases at V and 2 bases at J, with 15 bases between the two ends. The DNA of the CDR3 is TGTGCCAGCAGCGTAGAAGGGGGGACTACCCCCTACGAGCAGTACTTC. Amino acids: CASSVEGGTTPYEQYF.

On this clonotype itself: A junction boundary mismatches the germline segment, possibly from a read error. J is TRBJ1-1 and V is TRBV3-1; D gene uncertain. The CDR3 is 15 amino acids. Germline-derived CDR1 and CDR2 are LGHDT and YNNKEL (reference sequence). CDR3 sequence reads: CACSQDLPKNTEAFF. DNA of the CDR3: TGTGCCTGCAGCCAAGATCTGCCCAAGAACACTGAAGCTTTCTTT. Filled out from reference TRBV3-1 and TRBJ1-1, the complete variable domain reads DTAVSQTPKYLVTQMGNDKSIKCEQNLGHDTMYWYKQDSKKFLKIMFSYNNKELIINETVPNRFSPKSPDKAHLNLHINSLELGDSAVYFCACSQDLPKNTEAFFGQGTRLTVV.

This clonotype was counted between two and nine times. Here the CDR3 reads CASNPGTGTYNEQFF. The CDR3 DNA is TGTGCCAGCAACCCCGGGACAGGGACTTACAATGAGCAGTTCTTC. The chain has TRBV7-2 and TRBJ2-1, with 9 bases identical to TRBD1. The J segment lost 4 bases and the V segment lost 7 bases, leaving 8 bases of the junction unmatched. This CDR3 has 15 residues. CDR1 SGHTA and CDR2 FQGNSA come from the germline V gene.

The V and J genes are TRBV5-5 and TRBJ2-7; D is perhaps TRBD1 (5 bases). The CDR3 loop spans 15 amino acids. The germline gives CDR1 SGHKS, CDR2 YYEKEE (reference sequence). Trimming took 0 bases from V and 3 from J, leaving 13 bases between them. As DNA, the CDR3 is TGTGCCAGCAGCTTGGCTAGACAGACGGTCTACGAGCAGTACTTC. Translating it yields CASSLARQTVYEQYF.

Only a few counts were recorded for this clonotype. V gene TRBV7-3 combines with J gene TRBJ2-3; D is unresolved. Between the trimmed V and J ends, which lost 5 bases and 6 bases, there was a span of 18 bases. The CDR3 runs to 15 residues. Germline CDR1 is SGHTA and CDR2 is FQGTGA. This CDR3 reads CASSPRLSRVDTQYF. The CDR3 bases are TGTGCCAGCAGCCCCCGACTTTCCCGGGTGGATACGCAGTATTTT.

This clonotype occurred many times. The V gene is TRBV27, the J gene TRBJ1-1; TRBD1 agrees at 9 bases. The germline gives CDR1 MNHEY, CDR2 SMNVEV (reference sequence). The CDR3 is made up of 14 amino acids. V was pared by 4 bases and J by 3 bases, with 3 bases of the junction left unmatched. As DNA, the CDR3 is TGTGCCAGCAGTTCCGGACAGGGGTACACTGAAGCTTTCTTT. As protein: CASSSGQGYTEAFF.

The V gene is TRBV27, the J gene TRBJ1-5; TRBD1 is a possible D gene (5 bases). Germline CDR1 MNHEY, CDR2 SMNVEV (reference sequence). CDR3 length: 14 amino acids. Trimming removed 8 bases from V and 0 bases from J, with 11 bases in between. CDR3: CASREGNSNQPQHF. The DNA of the CDR3 is TGTGCCAGCCGCGAGGGGAATAGCAATCAGCCCCAGCATTTT.

This chain joins TRBV30 and TRBJ1-2; the D is unclear. CDR3 length: 12 residues. V lost 5 bases and J 6 bases, leaving 13 bases between the germline ends. Per germline, CDR1 GTSNPN and CDR2 SVGIG (reference sequence). The CDR3 here is CAWGGEKHGYTF. DNA for the CDR3: TGTGCCTGGGGCGGGGAAAAGCATGGCTACACCTTC.

This chain joins TRBV5-1 and TRBJ1-1; 7 nucleotides align to TRBD1. Germline V gives CDR1 SGHRS, CDR2 YFSETQ. The CDR3 sequence is 11 residues long. Unmatched junction bases numbered 1, after V lost 4 bases and J lost 7 bases. This CDR3 is CASSGDSEAFF. As DNA, the CDR3 is TGCGCCAGCAGCGGGGACAGTGAAGCTTTCTTT. Using reference TRBV5-1 and TRBJ1-1 for the parts outside the CDR3, the full variable domain is KAGVTQTPRYLIKTRGQQVTLSCSPISGHRSVSWYQQTPGQGLQFLFEYFSETQRNKGNFPGRFSGRQFSNSRSEMNVSTLELGDSALYLCASSGDSEAFFGQGTRLTVV.

The table lists this clonotype with a few counts. DNA of the CDR3: TGTGCCAGCAGCCCGACAGTCGGAGCTGGGGCCAACGTCCTGACTTTC. As protein: CASSPTVGAGANVLTF. The chain employs TRBV9 and TRBJ2-6; D is possibly TRBD1 (5 bases). Germline V gene data show CDR1 as SGDLS and CDR2 as YYNGEE. The CDR3 totals 16 residues. V lost 4 bases and J 2 bases, leaving 13 bases between the germline ends. Together with reference TRBV9 and TRBJ2-6, the CDR3 gives the full variable domain: DSGVTQTPKHLITATGQRVTLRCSPRSGDLSVYWYQQSLDQGLQFLIQYYNGEERAKGNILERFSAQQFPDLHSELNLSSLELGDSALYFCASSPTVGAGANVLTFGAGSRLTVL.

The chain has TRBV28 and TRBJ2-7, with 7 nucleotides matching TRBD2. Germline CDR1 and CDR2: MDHEN and SYDVKM. The CDR3 sequence is 15 residues long. The junction had 7 bases not matched to a gene; V was cut back by 5 bases and J by 0 bases. Here the CDR3 reads CASSLRGGVSYEQYF. The CDR3 bases are TGTGCCAGCAGTCTACGGGGAGGGGTCTCCTACGAGCAGTACTTC.

This clonotype has a handful of counts. V and J are TRBV4-1 and TRBJ2-3; 14 bases map to TRBD2. The length of the CDR3 is 18 residues. Germline V CDR1 and CDR2: MGHRA, YSYEKL. V lost 4 bases and J lost 1; bases outside the gene matches: 7. This chain's CDR3 is CASSLGLAGVLGTDTQYF. For the CDR3, the DNA is TGCGCCAGCAGCCTGGGACTAGCGGGAGTTTTAGGCACAGATACGCAGTATTTT.